This T cell receptor beta chain derives from a study of cytomegalovirus exposure and HLA in healthy donors. Study overall: Clustering assigned 70% to 85% of the approximately 400 genotyped donors to the Caucasian-associated ancestry cluster.

These donors counted as nominally healthy when sampled, but unrecorded immune exposures were likely. The PCR was carried out with 60 Vbeta primers and 13 Jbeta primers. Generated by immunoSEQ multiplex PCR, the TCRdb table keeps only in-frame clones and is missing some. Of 150,000 to 200,000 clones detected, approximately 71% appear once; the ten largest clones hold around 4.6%. Germline assignment: CDR1 SQVTM and CDR2 ANQGSEA. The V gene lost 3 bases and the J gene lost 4 bases, with 6 bases spanning the gap. The length of the CDR3 is 11 residues. Study-level results: CMV serostatus was the only immune exposure information that was available. Association of a missense DCLRE1C variant with TCR beta V- and J-gene trimming was reported in a later analysis.

Concerning this clone: Its antigen is as yet unknown.

The sequenced sample consisted of PBMCs. This receptor was identified in a male donor in good health and CMV-seronegative. V gene TRBV29-1 combines with J gene TRBJ1-1, with D tentatively TRBD1 (5 bases). The CDR3: CSVDQGTEAFF. The CDR3 region has the DNA TGCAGCGTTGATCAGGGCACTGAAGCTTTCTTT.